Below, 9 T cell receptor beta chains from the same sample are listed, as sequenced in a study of tumor-infiltrating lymphocytes in glioblastoma multiforme. Multiple V-beta primers and a C-beta primer amplified TCRB from RNA. TCRdb reanalysed the multiplex PCR reads using MiXCR and keeps one entry per CDR3 protein. The repertoire has about 13,000 distinct CDR3 sequences, around 60% of them found once; the top ten carry around a third. Material for sequencing was brain tumor tissue. The receptor set was obtained from a male donor with glioblastoma.

This clonotype appeared a few times. The chain recombines TRBV12-3 or TRBV12-4 with TRBJ2-1; possibly TRBD2 for D (6 bases). Trimming shortened V by 1 base and J by 6 bases, and 7 bases separated the two germline ends. The CDR3 totals 13 residues. DNA of the CDR3: TGTGCCAGCAGTTTAGGGAGGGTCAATGAGCAGTTCTTC. Encoded protein: CASSLGRVNEQFF.

Of note for this clonotype: A much larger clonotype is one base distant, so this may be a read error. This chain connects TRBV5-1 to TRBJ2-7; the D gene could be TRBD1 or TRBD2 (7 bases each). The CDR3 totals 12 residues. The ends were cut back, 5 bases at V and 9 bases at J, with 15 bases in the middle. Germline V CDR1 and CDR2: SGHRS, YFSETQ. CDR3 sequence (DNA): TGCGCCAGCAGGAGGGAGGGGGCTTCGCAGTACTTC. This encodes CASRREGASQYF.

In the case of this clonotype: One base away lies a much larger clone, so this may be a sequencing read error. The chain joins TRBV12-3 or TRBV12-4 to TRBJ2-2; perhaps TRBD2 as D (5 bases). The CDR3 contains 15 residues. This chain's CDR3 is CASTLRGLGTGELLF. For the CDR3, the DNA is TGTGCCAGCACCCTTAGAGGGTTGGGCACCGGGGAGCTGTTGTTT.

This clonotype showed up just once. V gene TRBV4-1 combines with J gene TRBJ1-3, with 8 bases lining up with TRBD1. The germline V gene has CDR1 MGHRA and CDR2 YSYEKL. The V gene end was trimmed by 5 bases and the J gene end by 4 bases; junction bases not matched to a gene: 4. This CDR3 is built from 14 residues. In nucleotides, the CDR3 is TGCGCCAGCAGCACGACAGGGGTCGGAAACACCATATATTTT. Translated: CASSTTGVGNTIYF.

Worth noting for this clonotype: The CDR3 carries no conserved terminal phenylalanine or tryptophan, so it likely arises from a read error. The J gene is TRBJ2-7, the V gene TRBV12-3 or TRBV12-4; TRBD2 matches at 7 bases. With 2 bases clipped from V and 5 bases from J, the junction kept 15 bases outside the gene matches. The CDR3 is 17 amino acids. CDR3 protein: CASSLSPSGASVDEQYL. In DNA form, the CDR3 reads TGTGCCAGCAGTTTATCCCCAAGCGGGGCGTCGGTAGACGAGCAGTACTTA.

To note about this clonotype: The junction departs from the called germline gene at one end, perhaps through a read error. This chain links TRBV20-1 with TRBJ1-1; possibly TRBD1 for D (6 bases). Germline lookup yields CDR1 DFQATT and CDR2 SNEGSKA (reference sequence). The CDR3 has 13 residues. The CDR3 sequence: CGASGQLRTEAFF. CDR3 nucleotide sequence: TGCGGTGCTAGTGGACAGTTGAGGACTGAAGCTTTCTTT.

About this clonotype itself: Germline and junction disagree at one end, which may indicate a read error. The chain couples TRBV6-5 to TRBJ2-6; 7 bases line up with TRBD1. Germline values: CDR1 MNHEY, CDR2 SVGAGI. CDR3 length: 13 residues. The CDR3 nucleotides are TGTGCCATCGCGAGTACAGGGGTCAACGTCCTGACTTTC. Translating it yields CAIASTGVNVLTF.

This sequence joins TRBV11-2 and TRBJ2-5, with a possible D match to TRBD2 (5 bases). CDR3 length: 14 amino acids. V lost 5 bases, J lost 2 bases, and 12 bases lay in between. Per the germline V gene, CDR1 is SGHAT and CDR2 is FQNNGV. CDR3 nucleotides: TGTGCCAGCAGCCGCGGGCGGACTCAAGAGACCCAGTACTTC. Translated: CASSRGRTQETQYF.

As regards this clonotype: Without the conserved terminal phenylalanine or tryptophan, this CDR3 likely stems from a read error. The chain couples TRBV6-2 or TRBV6-3 to TRBJ2-1, with 16 bases identical to TRBD2. The CDR3 has 18 residues. Germline loops: CDR1 MNHEY, CDR2 SVGEGT. V gave up 10 bases and J gave up 1 base; unmatched junction bases: 10. The CDR3 loop is CAITGTSGRGRSYNEQFY. CDR3 sequence (DNA): TGTGCCATCACCGGGACTAGCGGGAGGGGAAGGTCCTACAATGAGCAGTTCTAC.